A single sample gave rise to the 2 T cell receptor beta chains below, sequenced in a study of control samples from healthy donors and cancer patients. Repertoires were generated with immunoSEQ multiplex PCR, while TCRdb's copy carries only in-frame clones and drops some. The sample holds 110,000 to 150,000 clones, around 94% seen once. Input material: PBMCs. The receptors shown here come from a man in his 60s with colorectal cancer.

This rearrangement joins TRBV5-1 to TRBJ2-5; D is unclear. The germline V and J ends were trimmed by 4 bases and 1 base, with 8 bases remaining between them. The length of the CDR3 is 13 residues. CDR1 is SGHRS and CDR2 is YFSETQ in the germline V gene. CDR3 DNA sequence: TGCGCCAGCAGCGCTTCGAGCCAAGAGACCCAGTACTTC. Protein sequence: CASSASSQETQYF.

In nucleotides, the CDR3 is TGTGCCAGCTCACCAGGGGGCCCGCGGAATCAGCCCCAGCATTTT. Protein product: CASSPGGPRNQPQHF. The rearrangement uses TRBV18 and TRBJ1-5, with D perhaps matching TRBD1 (6 bases). Trimming removed 2 bases at V and 4 bases at J, with 12 bases between. The germline V gene has CDR1 KGHSH and CDR2 LQKENI. This CDR3 spans 15 amino acids.